This entry concerns a single T cell receptor (beta chain). Some clones are missing from TCRdb's copy, which holds only in-frame ones; the method was immunoSEQ multiplex PCR. The sample carries some 77,000 clones, 70% to 90% recorded once. This sample is part of a study of control samples from healthy donors and cancer patients. This TCR was recovered from a woman aged 55 to 70 in good health. The source material was blood.

This chain's CDR3 is CAWSTTTSSYNEQFF. The CDR3 DNA reads TGTGCCTGGAGTACGACGACGAGCTCCTACAATGAGCAGTTCTTC. The rearrangement joins TRBV30 to TRBJ2-1; no definite D call. Trimming left V 2 bases short and J 0 bases short, with 11 bases between. CDR1 and CDR2 (germline): GTSNPN, SVGIG (reference sequence). The CDR3 length is 15 residues.